This T cell receptor (beta chain) was identified in a study of T-cell reconstitution after alpha-beta-depleted transplantation in children. Study observations and caveats: Reportedly, roughly two months post-transplant, alpha-beta T cells arose from several hundred expanded graft clones. Some patients' high day-60 TCRbeta diversity was traced to surviving recipient T cells and thymic progenitors. T cells produced anew were the main source of T-cell counts and diversity one year after transplant.

A note on this clonotype: Its target is unknown.

Unique molecular identifiers tagged the TCRbeta library. TCRdb re-analysed the PCR reads in MiXCR, keeping a single row per CDR3 protein. The profile shows a few hundred thousand distinct CDR3 sequences, roughly 13% of them singletons. J was trimmed by 5 bases and V by 5 bases; bases with no gene match: 6. This CDR3 spans 13 amino acids. This receptor was taken from a male patient younger than 18 who had a stem cell transplant for acute myeloid leukemia, so the T cells may come from the graft donor. The V and J genes are TRBV12-3 or TRBV12-4 and TRBJ2-7, with 7 positions matching TRBD1. Sequencing was performed on PBMCs, mostly from graft donor cells, taken 360 days after TCRalphabeta/CD19-depleted stem cell transplant. This CDR3 is CASSIGTAHEQYF. The CDR3 DNA reads TGTGCCAGCAGTATCGGGACAGCCCACGAGCAGTACTTC.